One TCR beta chain is described in this entry. The authors' processing: Estimates of nucleated cell counts were drawn from the amplification of reference gene primers. Using immunoSEQ multiplex PCR, the repertoire was profiled, and TCRdb retains in-frame clones only, with some absent. The V and J calls and clone size were taken over from that table, and D and trimming were inferred from the DNA. The data contain approximately 290,000 clones, around 81% of them seen just once; the ten biggest clones take up about a sixth. The entry originates in a study of blood T cell repertoires in COVID-19. V was clipped by 3 bases and J by 0 bases, with 9 bases between them. Germline V gene sequence: CDR1 SGHVT, CDR2 SQSDAQ. The CDR3 totals 15 residues.

V gene TRBV7-4 combines with J gene TRBJ1-5; D gene uncertain. Sequencing used peripheral blood. The sequence derives from a person aged 70 to 85 with COVID-19, enrolled during active disease. In nucleotides, the CDR3 is TGTGCCAGCAGCTTTGACAACTTTAGCAATCAGCCCCAGCATTTT. It yields the protein CASSFDNFSNQPQHF.